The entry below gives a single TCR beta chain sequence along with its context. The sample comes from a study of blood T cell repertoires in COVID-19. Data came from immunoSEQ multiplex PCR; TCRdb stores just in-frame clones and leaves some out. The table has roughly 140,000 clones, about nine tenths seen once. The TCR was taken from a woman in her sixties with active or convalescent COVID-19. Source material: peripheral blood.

The CDR3: CASSPHRGADQPQHF. The CDR3 DNA is TGTGCCAGCTCACCGCACAGGGGGGCCGATCAGCCCCAGCATTTT. The chain joins TRBV18 to TRBJ1-5; 8 nucleotides match TRBD1. Germline trimming cut 3 bases from V and 5 bases from J; bases unmatched to any gene: 6. The CDR3 runs to 15 residues. Looked up from germline, CDR1 is KGHSH and CDR2 is LQKENI. The full variable domain, with the rest looked up from reference TRBV18 and TRBJ1-5, is NAGVMQNPRHLVRRRGQEARLRCSPMKGHSHVYWYRQLPEEGLKFMVYLQKENIIDESGMPKERFSAEFPKEGPSILRIQQVVRGDSAAYFCASSPHRGADQPQHFGDGTRLSIL.